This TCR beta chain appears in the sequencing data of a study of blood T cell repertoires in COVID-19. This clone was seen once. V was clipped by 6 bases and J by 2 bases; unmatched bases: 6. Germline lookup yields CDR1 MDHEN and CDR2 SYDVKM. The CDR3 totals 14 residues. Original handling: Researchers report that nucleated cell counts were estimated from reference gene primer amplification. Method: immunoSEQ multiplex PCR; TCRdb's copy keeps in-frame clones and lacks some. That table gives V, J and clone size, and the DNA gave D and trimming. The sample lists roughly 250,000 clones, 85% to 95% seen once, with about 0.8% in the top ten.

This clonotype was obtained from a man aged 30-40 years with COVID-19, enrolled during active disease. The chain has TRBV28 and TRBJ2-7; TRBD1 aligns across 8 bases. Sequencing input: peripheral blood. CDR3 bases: TGTGCCAGCAGCCCGACAGGGGAGGCCTACGAGCAGTACTTC. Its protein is CASSPTGEAYEQYF.